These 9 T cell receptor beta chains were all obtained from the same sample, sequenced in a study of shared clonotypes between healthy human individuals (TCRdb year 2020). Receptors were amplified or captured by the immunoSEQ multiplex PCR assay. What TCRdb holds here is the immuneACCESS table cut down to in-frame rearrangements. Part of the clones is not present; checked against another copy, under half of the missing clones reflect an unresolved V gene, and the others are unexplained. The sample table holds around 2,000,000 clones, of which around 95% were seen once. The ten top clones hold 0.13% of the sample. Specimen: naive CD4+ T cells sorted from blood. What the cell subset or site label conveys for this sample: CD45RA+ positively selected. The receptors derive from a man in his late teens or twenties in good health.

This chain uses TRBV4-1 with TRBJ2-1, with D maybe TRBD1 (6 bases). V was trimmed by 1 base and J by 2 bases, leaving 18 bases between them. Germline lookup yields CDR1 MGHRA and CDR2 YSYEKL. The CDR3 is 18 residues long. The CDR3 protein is CASSQGSGDASPYNEQFF. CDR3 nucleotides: TGCGCCAGCAGCCAAGGTTCAGGGGATGCTAGCCCCTACAATGAGCAGTTCTTC.

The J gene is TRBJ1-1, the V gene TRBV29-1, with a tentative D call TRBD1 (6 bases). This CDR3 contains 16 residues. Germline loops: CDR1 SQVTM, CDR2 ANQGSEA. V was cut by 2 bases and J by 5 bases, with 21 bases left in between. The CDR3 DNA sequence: TGCAGCGTTGAAAGGCTGGGGGCAGGGACTGGGACTGAAGCTTTCTTT. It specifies CSVERLGAGTGTEAFF.

In DNA, the CDR3 is TGTGCCATCAGTAAGGGGCTAGCGGACACAGATACGCAGTATTTT. As protein: CAISKGLADTDTQYF. The V and J genes are TRBV10-3 and TRBJ2-3; 7 nucleotides match TRBD2. The V gene's germline CDR1 is ENHRY and CDR2 SYGVKD. There are 15 residues in the CDR3. V shed 5 bases and J 2 bases; nucleotides not matched to a gene: 7.

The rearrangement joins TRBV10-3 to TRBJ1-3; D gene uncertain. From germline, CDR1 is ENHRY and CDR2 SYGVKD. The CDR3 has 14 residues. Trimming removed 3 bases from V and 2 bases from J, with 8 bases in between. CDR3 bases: TGTGCCATCAGTGATTTAGGGACTGGAAACACCATATATTTT. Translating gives CAISDLGTGNTIYF.

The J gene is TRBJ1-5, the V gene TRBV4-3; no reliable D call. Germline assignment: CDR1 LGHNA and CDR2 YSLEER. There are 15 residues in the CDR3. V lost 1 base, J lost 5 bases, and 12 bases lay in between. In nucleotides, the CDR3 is TGCGCCAGCAGCCAAGGGACCCCAGGCGATCAGCCCCAGCATTTT. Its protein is CASSQGTPGDQPQHF.

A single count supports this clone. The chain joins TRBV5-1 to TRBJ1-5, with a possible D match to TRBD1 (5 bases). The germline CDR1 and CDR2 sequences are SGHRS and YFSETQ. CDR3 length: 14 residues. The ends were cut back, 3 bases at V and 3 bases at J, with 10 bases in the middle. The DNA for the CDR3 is TGCGCCAGCAGCTGGGGACCGTTCAATCAGCCCCAGCATTTT. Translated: CASSWGPFNQPQHF.

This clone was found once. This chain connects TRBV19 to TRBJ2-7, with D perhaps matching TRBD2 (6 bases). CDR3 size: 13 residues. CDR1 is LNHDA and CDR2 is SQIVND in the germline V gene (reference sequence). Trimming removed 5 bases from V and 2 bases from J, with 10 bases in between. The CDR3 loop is CASSHGRAYEQYF. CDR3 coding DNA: TGTGCCAGTAGTCACGGGAGAGCCTACGAGCAGTACTTC.

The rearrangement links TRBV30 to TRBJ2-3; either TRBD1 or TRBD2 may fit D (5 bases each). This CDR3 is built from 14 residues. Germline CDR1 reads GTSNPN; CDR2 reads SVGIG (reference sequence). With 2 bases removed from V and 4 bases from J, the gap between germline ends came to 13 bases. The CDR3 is CAWSPTLGADTQYF. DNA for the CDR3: TGTGCCTGGAGTCCTACCCTGGGGGCAGATACGCAGTATTTT.

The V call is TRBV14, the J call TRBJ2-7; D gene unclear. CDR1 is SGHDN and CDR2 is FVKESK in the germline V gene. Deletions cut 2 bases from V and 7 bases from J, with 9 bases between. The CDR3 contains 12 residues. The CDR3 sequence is CASSQSRLEQYF. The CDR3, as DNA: TGTGCCAGCAGCCAATCCAGACTGGAGCAGTACTTC.